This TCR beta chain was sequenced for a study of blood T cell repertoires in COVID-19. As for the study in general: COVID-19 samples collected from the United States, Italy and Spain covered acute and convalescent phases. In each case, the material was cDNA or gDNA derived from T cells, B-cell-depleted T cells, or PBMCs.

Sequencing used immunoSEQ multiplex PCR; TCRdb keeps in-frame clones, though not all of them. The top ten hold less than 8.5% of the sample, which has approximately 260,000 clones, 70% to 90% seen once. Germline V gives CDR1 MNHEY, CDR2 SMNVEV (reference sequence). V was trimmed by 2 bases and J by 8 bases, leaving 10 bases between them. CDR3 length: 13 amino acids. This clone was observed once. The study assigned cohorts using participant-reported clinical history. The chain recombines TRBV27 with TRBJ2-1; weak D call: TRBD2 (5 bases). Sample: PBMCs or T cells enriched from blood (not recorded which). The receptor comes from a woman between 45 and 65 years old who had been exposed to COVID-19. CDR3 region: CASSLRAEDEQFF. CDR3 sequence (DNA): TGTGCCAGCAGTTTAAGAGCGGAAGATGAGCAGTTCTTC.